The T cell receptor (beta chain) described here comes from a study of response to subunit inactivated influenza vaccine (dated by TCRdb to the late 2010s). At the level of the whole study: Deep quantitative profiling of the T cell receptor repertoire was used in the study to follow responses to a trivalent subunit inactivated influenza vaccine.

Library creation used RT-PCR. The sequencer listed for this sample is Illumina HiSeq 2500. Using fastp at Q25 and MiXCR, TCRdb reprocessed the public reads and kept productive beta chains. For every CDR3 protein sequence, its rows merge into one entry that carries the most common genes and DNA. The sample yields around 850,000 distinct CDR3 sequences; less than 20% were counted once. Under 13% of the sample belongs to the ten largest clones. What the work shows at the level of the full study, not this receptor alone: It was suggested by the authors that each seasonal influenza vaccination may recruit only a limited number of new T cells.

Concerning this clonotype itself: This clone's antigen is unknown. No base quality information exists; no much larger clone differs at one position.

Sequences SGHTA (CDR1) and FQGNSA (CDR2) are obtained from the germline V gene. V is reduced by 3 bases and J by 4 bases, leaving a spacing of 18 bases between them. The CDR3 has 16 amino acids, counting the end cysteine and phenylalanine. The only DNA kept is the CDR3, 48 bases in frame from the first base. This TCR derives from a man between 45 and 60 years old who received an inactivated influenza vaccine. Donor details come from another sample of the same person, matched by shared clones. The rearranged segments are TRBV7-2 and TRBJ2-5; the D gene assignment is ambiguous. The source was PBMCs from blood, collected about 5 days after vaccination. The DNA reads TGTGCCAGCAGCTTTTACACGTTTAAGAGGTTAGAGACCCAGTACTTC. It encodes CASSFYTFKRLETQYF.